The source of this TCR beta chain is a study of shared clonotypes between healthy human individuals. Study information: Donor ages ranged 18 to 49 years: a couple of women, a few men. Used for every donor were three CD4 naive, three CD4 memory, two CD8 naive and one CD8 memory plate. Study-level findings and limits: In general, naive subsets displayed greater estimated richness than memory subsets did.

Data came from immunoSEQ multiplex PCR; TCRdb stores just in-frame clones and leaves some out. The data contain about 1 million clones, around four fifths of them seen just once; the ten biggest clones take up roughly 1.4%. CDR3 length: 15 residues. Germline CDR1 MNHNS, CDR2 SASEGT. V lost 3 bases and J 0 bases, leaving 9 bases between the germline ends. In the CD4+ fraction, cells were divided into CD45RA+ naive and CD45RA-negative memory subsets. This clone was detected only a few times. Antigen: not known. The sample was memory CD4+ T cells sorted from blood. The subset is: CD45RA-negative fraction. The receptor comes from a man younger than 35 in good health. V is TRBV6-1 and J is TRBJ1-5, with D perhaps TRBD1 (5 bases). The DNA of the CDR3 is TGTGCCAGCAGTGACAGGGAGTATAGCAATCAGCCCCAGCATTTT. Translation gives CASSDREYSNQPQHF.